This entry features one T cell receptor (beta chain) sequence. Trimming took 4 bases from V and 0 from J; bases not matched to a gene: 5. The CDR3 runs 15 residues. Germline assignment: CDR1 SGHTA and CDR2 FQGNSA. This sample stems from a study of OX40 agonist ivuxolimab in advanced cancers. Sequencing used immunoSEQ multiplex PCR; TCRdb keeps in-frame clones, though not all of them. The table lists about 9,500 clones, about 66% of them singletons. The receptor's source is an adult with an advanced solid tumor such as melanoma, head and neck, liver or kidney cancer. V and J are TRBV7-2 and TRBJ2-7; 8 nucleotides align to TRBD2. This material consisted of CD4+ or CD8+ T cells sorted from blood, taken in a trial of the OX40 agonist ivuxolimab. This CDR3 reads CASSSGSGSSYEQYF. The CDR3 DNA is TGTGCCAGCAGCTCAGGAAGCGGGAGCTCCTACGAGCAGTACTTC.